Sequencing of this TCR beta chain was carried out in a study of blood T cell repertoires in COVID-19. Study at large: Sources were T cells, B-cell-depleted T cells, or PBMCs; the material itself was cDNA or gDNA.

Sequencing was performed with immunoSEQ multiplex PCR; in TCRdb, only in-frame clones are kept and a portion is missing. The sample includes roughly 220,000 clones, roughly 89% of them seen just once. This CDR3 spans 12 amino acids. Looked up from germline, CDR1 is SEHNR and CDR2 is FQNEAQ (reference sequence). Trimming pared 3 bases from V and 4 bases from J, leaving 4 bases between. This clonotype was sampled from a man between 25 and 39 years old who had been exposed to COVID-19. The sample taken for sequencing was PBMCs or T cells enriched from blood (not recorded which). The chain couples TRBV7-9 to TRBJ2-1; D is ambiguous. The chain's CDR3 is CASSFPYNEQFF. CDR3 sequence (DNA): TGTGCCAGCAGCTTCCCATACAATGAGCAGTTCTTC.